Following are 27 T cell receptor beta chains from one sample sequenced in a study of T-cell memory formation after mild COVID-19. MiXCR, applied by TCRdb to the 5' RACE reads, yields one record per CDR3 protein. Altogether under 550,000 distinct CDR3 sequences are present, roughly 20% being singletons, with the ten largest covering about 12%. Material: PBMCs or a T cell subset sorted from them (not recorded which). The receptor set was obtained from an adult woman who had mild COVID-19 (a few samples of this study predate the infection). Cell type and time point are not known.

This clonotype has at least ten counts. The chain couples TRBV5-1 to TRBJ2-2; tentative D call: TRBD2 (6 bases). Trimming removed 2 bases from V and 3 bases from J, with 8 bases in between. From germline, CDR1 is SGHRS and CDR2 YFSETQ. The CDR3 runs 14 residues. Written as DNA, the CDR3 is TGCGCCAGCAGCTTTCGCGGGGACACCGGGGAGCTGTTTTTT. As protein: CASSFRGDTGELFF.

V is TRBV24-1 and J is TRBJ2-3, with D perhaps matching TRBD1 (6 bases). V lost 9 bases and J 7 bases, leaving 10 bases between the germline ends. The CDR3 is 11 amino acids. Germline loops: CDR1 KGHDR, CDR2 SFDVKD. The CDR3 DNA follows: TGTGCCACCCAGCAGGGGTATACGCAGTATTTT. Amino acid sequence: CATQQGYTQYF.

J is TRBJ2-7 and V is TRBV5-1; D unclear. CDR1 and CDR2 (germline): SGHRS, YFSETQ. Deletions cut 0 bases from V and 2 bases from J, with 9 bases between. This CDR3 is built from 14 residues. The CDR3 here is CASSLAGVAYEQYF. The CDR3 coding sequence is TGCGCCAGCAGCTTGGCCGGTGTCGCCTACGAGCAGTACTTC.

The chain uses TRBV24-1 and TRBJ2-1; 7 nucleotides agree with TRBD1. CDR3 size: 16 residues. Looked up from germline, CDR1 is KGHDR and CDR2 is SFDVKD. Germline trimming cut 4 bases from V and 8 bases from J; bases unmatched to any gene: 13. The CDR3 bases are TGTGCCACCAGTGACCCCCTTGGGGGACAGATCCATGAGCAGTTCTTC. Amino acid sequence: CATSDPLGGQIHEQFF.

The chain joins TRBV5-5 to TRBJ2-6; maybe TRBD1 (5 bases). The V gene's germline CDR1 is SGHKS and CDR2 YYEKEE (reference sequence). The ends were cut back, 1 base at V and 0 bases at J, with 14 bases in the middle. This CDR3 has 18 amino acids. The CDR3 DNA is TGTGCCAGCAGCTTGTCAGGACACTCGATCTCTGGGGCCAACGTCCTGACTTTC. Translating it yields CASSLSGHSISGANVLTF.

This chain uses TRBV7-9 with TRBJ2-7, with D perhaps matching TRBD2 (6 bases). The CDR3 is 14 residues long. V lost 1 base and J lost 4, with 11 bases in between. Germline CDR1 is SEHNR and CDR2 is FQNEAQ (reference sequence). CDR3 in amino acids: CASSLGPSEYEQYF. The CDR3 nucleotides read TGTGCCAGCAGCTTAGGGCCTAGCGAGTACGAGCAGTACTTC.

This clonotype was found a few times. The CDR3 loop reads CASSLMGTSTDTQYF. The DNA for the CDR3 is TGTGCCAGCAGCTTAATGGGGACTAGCACAGATACGCAGTATTTT. The chain is built from TRBV7-3 and TRBJ2-3; tentative D call: TRBD2 (6 bases). CDR1 is SGHTA, CDR2 FQGTGA, per germline. CDR3 size: 15 residues. V lost 1 base and J 0 bases, leaving 8 bases between the germline ends.

The chain carries TRBV19 and TRBJ1-5; possible D gene TRBD1, 5 bases. V was pared by 6 bases and J by 5 bases, with 14 bases between. Germline V gene data show CDR1 as LNHDA and CDR2 as SQIVND (reference sequence). The CDR3 loop spans 14 amino acids. CDR3 bases: TGTGCCAGTAGCGCGGGGGTAGGTCATCAGCCCCAGCATTTT. Translating it yields CASSAGVGHQPQHF.

This clonotype was seen a handful of times. The rearrangement joins TRBV5-5 to TRBJ2-2; the D gene could be TRBD1 or TRBD2 (5 bases each). Germline-derived CDR1 and CDR2 are SGHKS and YYEKEE (reference sequence). Trimming pared 5 bases from V and 4 bases from J, leaving 24 bases between. The CDR3 has 18 residues. The CDR3 bases are TGTGCCAGCAGTTGGGGGTATACGGGAACCCCGAGCACCGGGGAGCTGTTTTTT. Encoded protein: CASSWGYTGTPSTGELFF.

In this sample, this clonotype turned up a few times. The chain recombines TRBV10-3 with TRBJ2-2, with D possibly TRBD1 on 5 matching bases. Germline V gene sequence: CDR1 ENHRY, CDR2 SYGVKD. This CDR3 comprises 16 residues. V dropped 4 bases and J dropped 1 base, with 13 bases sitting between them. CDR3 loop: CAISGTPIKNTGELFF. CDR3 DNA sequence: TGTGCCATCAGTGGGACACCTATAAAGAACACCGGGGAGCTGTTTTTT.

The chain joins TRBV12-3 or TRBV12-4 to TRBJ2-4; 9 positions match TRBD1. After removal of 2 bases from V and 5 bases from J, the junction contained 10 bases not matched to a gene. CDR3 length: 17 amino acids. The CDR3: CASSLSVTGGFQNIQYF. The CDR3 DNA sequence: TGTGCCAGCAGTTTATCGGTGACAGGGGGTTTCCAAAACATTCAGTACTTC.

This chain links TRBV7-9 with TRBJ2-7; D possibly corresponds to TRBD2 (6 bases). This CDR3 spans 16 amino acids. V was clipped by 2 bases and J by 2 bases, with 16 bases between them. Per the germline V gene, CDR1 is SEHNR and CDR2 is FQNEAQ (reference sequence). The CDR3 protein is CASSLSVGGATYEQYF. CDR3 nucleotides: TGTGCCAGCAGCTTATCCGTGGGGGGAGCGACCTACGAGCAGTACTTC.

This clonotype has more than one count but fewer than ten. The rearrangement joins TRBV29-1 to TRBJ2-2; 13 positions match TRBD2. Looked up from germline, CDR1 is SQVTM and CDR2 is ANQGSEA. This CDR3 is built from 17 residues. The V and J ends lost 4 bases and 2 bases, in that order; junction bases with no gene match: 7. As DNA, the CDR3 is TGCAGCGTTGGCAGACTAGCGGGGGGCGACAACACCGGGGAGCTGTTTTTT. It is translated as CSVGRLAGGDNTGELFF.

V and J are TRBV15 and TRBJ2-5; D unclear. The CDR3 length is 14 residues. The V gene lost 1 base and the J gene lost 5 bases, with 11 bases spanning the gap. CDR1 and CDR2 (germline): LNHNV, YYDKDF (reference sequence). This chain's CDR3 is CATSRAKGRETQYF. The CDR3 DNA follows: TGTGCCACCAGCAGAGCCAAAGGTCGGGAGACCCAGTACTTC.

This chain connects TRBV7-9 to TRBJ2-3, with D perhaps matching TRBD1 or TRBD2 (6 bases each). This CDR3 region has 14 residues. Trimming removed 4 bases at V and 4 bases at J, with 12 bases between. Germline V gene sequence: CDR1 SEHNR, CDR2 FQNEAQ (reference sequence). This chain's CDR3 is CASSSLGGPDTQYF. CDR3 in DNA: TGTGCCAGCAGCTCCTTGGGGGGCCCAGATACGCAGTATTTT.

This clonotype occurred a few times. The chain carries TRBV29-1 and TRBJ2-1; TRBD1 matches 9 bases. CDR3 length equals 13 residues. After removal of 7 bases from V and 4 bases from J, the junction contained 5 bases not matched to a gene. Germline V gene lookup returns CDR1 SQVTM and CDR2 ANQGSEA. The CDR3 loop reads CSAEGQGYNEQFF. The CDR3 DNA reads as TGCAGCGCTGAGGGACAGGGTTACAATGAGCAGTTCTTC.

The chain has TRBV7-3 and TRBJ2-3; tentative D call: TRBD1 (6 bases). Trimming pared 1 base from V and 1 base from J, leaving 15 bases between. This CDR3 has 17 residues. CDR1 SGHTA and CDR2 FQGTGA come from the germline V gene. The CDR3 coding sequence is TGTGCCAGCAGCTTAAAGCTTTTAGGGGGAGGCACAGATACGCAGTATTTT. Translated: CASSLKLLGGGTDTQYF.

This clonotype was seen repeatedly, ten times or more. The V and J genes are TRBV12-3 or TRBV12-4 and TRBJ2-3; D call uncertain. The CDR3 runs to 14 residues. The V gene lost 3 bases and the J gene lost 5 bases, with 12 bases spanning the gap. The CDR3 protein is CASSFAPPEDTQYF. DNA for the CDR3: TGTGCCAGCAGTTTCGCACCACCGGAAGATACGCAGTATTTT.

The genes are TRBV29-1 and TRBJ2-7; 7 positions agree with TRBD2. Looked up from germline, CDR1 is SQVTM and CDR2 is ANQGSEA. Losses at the gene ends were 5 bases for V and 2 bases for J; bases not matched to a gene: 3. This CDR3 contains 12 residues. CDR3 region: CSVRAGAYEQYF. DNA for the CDR3: TGCAGCGTTCGGGCGGGGGCCTACGAGCAGTACTTC.

The chain uses TRBV24-1 and TRBJ2-3; D not resolved. V was pared by 1 base and J by 2 bases, with 9 bases between. Germline CDR1 reads KGHDR; CDR2 reads SFDVKD. The CDR3 runs to 15 residues. The CDR3 is CATSDFPGYTDTQYF. The CDR3 DNA is TGTGCCACCAGTGATTTTCCCGGGTACACAGATACGCAGTATTTT.

The chain uses TRBV4-2 and TRBJ1-6; D is ambiguous. The CDR3 loop spans 15 amino acids. Trimming cost V 0 bases and J 4 bases, with 7 bases left between them. Per the germline V gene, CDR1 is LGHNA and CDR2 is YNFKEQ. Here the CDR3 reads CASSQEREYNSPLHF. The CDR3 nucleotides are TGTGCCAGCAGCCAAGAGCGGGAATATAATTCACCCCTCCACTTT.

The chain joins TRBV12-3 or TRBV12-4 to TRBJ2-2, with 8 bases aligning to TRBD1. The V and J ends lost 6 bases and 1 base, in that order; junction bases with no gene match: 4. The CDR3 is 15 residues long. CDR3 in DNA: TGTGCCAGCAGCCTGGGACAGGAGAACACCGGGGAGCTGTTTTTT. It is translated as CASSLGQENTGELFF.

As concerns this clonotype: Germline is not matched at one junction end, which may reflect a read error. This sequence joins TRBV29-1 and TRBJ1-2; D is perhaps TRBD1 (6 bases). CDR3 length equals 11 residues. Germline V gives CDR1 SQVTM, CDR2 ANQGSEA. CDR3: CSVEDSYGYNF. As DNA, the CDR3 is TGCAGCGTTGAGGACAGCTATGGCTACAACTTC. Combining the CDR3 with reference TRBV29-1 and TRBJ1-2 gives the whole variable domain SAVISQKPSRDICQRGTSLTIQCQVDSQVTMMFWYRQQPGQSLTLIATANQGSEATYESGFVIDKFPISRPNLTFSTLTVSNMSPEDSSIYLCSVEDSYGYNFGSGTRLTVV.

The V call is TRBV9, the J call TRBJ2-1; 7 positions match TRBD2. J was trimmed by 6 bases and V by 4 bases; bases with no gene match: 10. Germline values: CDR1 SGDLS, CDR2 YYNGEE. The CDR3 spans 15 residues. CDR3 loop: CASSLSSGISNEQFF. As DNA, the CDR3 is TGTGCCAGCAGCCTGAGCAGCGGGATAAGCAATGAGCAGTTCTTC.

This chain joins TRBV9 and TRBJ1-6; D unclear. The CDR3 is 15 residues long. V lost 3 bases and J 7 bases, leaving 14 bases between the germline ends. The germline CDR1 and CDR2 sequences are SGDLS and YYNGEE. The CDR3 DNA sequence: TGTGCCAGCAGCGAGTTACAAGGAGCGAATTCACCCCTCCACTTT. Its protein product is CASSELQGANSPLHF.

Only a few counts were recorded for this clonotype. The CDR3 loop is CASSRRADTQYF. In DNA form, the CDR3 reads TGTGCCAGCAGCCGGAGGGCAGATACGCAGTATTTT. The chain links TRBV11-2 to TRBJ2-3, with TRBD2 as a possible D gene (6 bases). The V end was cut by 5 bases, the J end by 4 bases, with 7 bases between. Germline assignment: CDR1 SGHAT and CDR2 FQNNGV. This CDR3 contains 12 residues.

This clonotype was seen a handful of times. The chain is built from TRBV9 and TRBJ1-4; a possible D gene is TRBD1 (6 bases). The germline V gene encodes CDR1 SGDLS and CDR2 YYNGEE. V lost 0 bases and J lost 7, with 13 bases in between. This CDR3 comprises 15 residues. The CDR3 coding sequence is TGTGCCAGCAGCGTAGTCGGGGGCTATGGTGAAAAACTGTTTTTT. Protein product: CASSVVGGYGEKLFF.